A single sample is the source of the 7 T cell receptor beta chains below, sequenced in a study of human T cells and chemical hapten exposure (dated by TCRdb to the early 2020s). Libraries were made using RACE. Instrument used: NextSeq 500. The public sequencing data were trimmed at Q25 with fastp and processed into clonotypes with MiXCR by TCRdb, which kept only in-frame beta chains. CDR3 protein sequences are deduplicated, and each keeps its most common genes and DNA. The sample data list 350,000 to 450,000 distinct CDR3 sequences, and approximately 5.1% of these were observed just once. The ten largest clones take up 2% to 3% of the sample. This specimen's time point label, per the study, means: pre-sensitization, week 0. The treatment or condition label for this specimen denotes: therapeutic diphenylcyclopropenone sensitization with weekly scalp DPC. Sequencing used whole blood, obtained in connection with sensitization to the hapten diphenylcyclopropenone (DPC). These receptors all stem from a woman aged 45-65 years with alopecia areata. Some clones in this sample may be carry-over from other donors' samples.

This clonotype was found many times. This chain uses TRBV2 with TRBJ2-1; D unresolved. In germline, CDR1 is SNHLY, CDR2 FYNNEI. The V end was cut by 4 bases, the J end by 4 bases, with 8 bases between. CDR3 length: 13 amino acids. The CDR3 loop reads CASSGTRYNEQFF. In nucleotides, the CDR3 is TGTGCCAGCAGTGGGACCCGGTACAATGAGCAGTTCTTC.

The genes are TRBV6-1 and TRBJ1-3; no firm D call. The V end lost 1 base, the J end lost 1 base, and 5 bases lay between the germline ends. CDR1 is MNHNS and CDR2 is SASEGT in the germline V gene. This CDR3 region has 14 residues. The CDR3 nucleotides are TGTGCCAGCAGTGAAGTGAGTTCTGGAAACACCATATATTTT. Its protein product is CASSEVSSGNTIYF.

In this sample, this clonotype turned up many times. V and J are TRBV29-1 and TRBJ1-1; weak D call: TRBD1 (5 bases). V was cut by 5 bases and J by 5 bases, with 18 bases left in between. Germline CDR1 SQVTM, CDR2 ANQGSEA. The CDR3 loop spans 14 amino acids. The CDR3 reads CSVPGLPSGTEAFF. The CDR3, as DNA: TGCAGCGTTCCGGGACTTCCGAGTGGGACTGAAGCTTTCTTT.

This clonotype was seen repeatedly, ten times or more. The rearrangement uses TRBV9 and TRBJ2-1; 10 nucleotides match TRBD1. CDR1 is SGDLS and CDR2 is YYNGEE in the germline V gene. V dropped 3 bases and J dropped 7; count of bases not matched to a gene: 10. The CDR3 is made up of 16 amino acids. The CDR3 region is CASSEGGQGVVNEQFF. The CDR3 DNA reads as TGTGCCAGCAGCGAGGGAGGACAGGGGGTTGTAAATGAGCAGTTCTTC. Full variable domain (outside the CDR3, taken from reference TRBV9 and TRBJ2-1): DSGVTQTPKHLITATGQRVTLRCSPRSGDLSVYWYQQSLDQGLQFLIQYYNGEERAKGNILERFSAQQFPDLHSELNLSSLELGDSALYFCASSEGGQGVVNEQFFGPGTRLTVL.

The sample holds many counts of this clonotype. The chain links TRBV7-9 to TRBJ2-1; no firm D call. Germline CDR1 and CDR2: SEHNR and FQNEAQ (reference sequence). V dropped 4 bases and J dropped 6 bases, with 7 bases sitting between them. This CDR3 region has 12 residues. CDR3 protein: CASSWVANEQFF. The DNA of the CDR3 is TGTGCCAGCAGCTGGGTGGCCAATGAGCAGTTCTTC. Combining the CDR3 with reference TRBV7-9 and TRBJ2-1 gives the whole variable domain DTGVSQNPRHKITKRGQNVTFRCDPISEHNRLYWYRQTLGQGPEFLTYFQNEAQLEKSRLLSDRFSAERPKGSFSTLEIQRTEQGDSAMYLCASSWVANEQFFGPGTRLTVL.

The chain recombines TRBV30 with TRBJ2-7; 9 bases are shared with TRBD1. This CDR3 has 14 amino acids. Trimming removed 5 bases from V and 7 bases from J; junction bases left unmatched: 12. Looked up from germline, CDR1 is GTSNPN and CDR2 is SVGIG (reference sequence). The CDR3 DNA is TGTGCCTGGGTACCGACAGGGGGAAAGGGGGAGCAGTACTTC. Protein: CAWVPTGGKGEQYF.

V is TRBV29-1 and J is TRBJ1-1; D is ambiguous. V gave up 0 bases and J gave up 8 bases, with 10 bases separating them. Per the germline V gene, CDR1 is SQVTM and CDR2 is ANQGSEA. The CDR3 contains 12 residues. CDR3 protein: CSVEELHLEAFF. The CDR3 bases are TGCAGCGTTGAAGAACTACATTTAGAAGCTTTCTTT.